The present T cell receptor (beta chain) was sequenced within a study of neurological immune-mediated disorders (dated by TCRdb to the late 2010s). For the wider study: Using UMI-based sequencing, the study compared peripheral blood TCR-beta repertoires from patients with HTLV-I-associated myelopathy (HAM/TSP), patients with multiple sclerosis, and healthy controls. The 106 TCR-beta libraries covered PBMC samples along with longitudinal samples, technical triplicates, and paired sorted CD4+ and CD8+ T-cell subsets. Longitudinal HAM/TSP and healthy donors had 3 time-points each (about 3-45 month intervals). The cohort comprised 65 to 75 subjects: 15 or so HAM/TSP patients, around 35 multiple sclerosis patients and 20 or so healthy controls. Summary of the overall study and its limitations: Across subjects, expanded clones never shared an identical CDR3 amino acid sequence, which suggests that the TCR-beta repertoires in every group were private. TCR clonal expansion was highest in HAM/TSP patients and lowest in MS patients, with MS patients falling below even healthy controls.

The germline V gene sets CDR1 to SGHDN and CDR2 to FVKESK. The CDR3 numbers 12 residues from cysteine through phenylalanine. CDR3 DNA only is kept here, 36 bases in frame from base 1. Trimming removed 4 bases from V and 2 bases from J, leaving 6 bases between the germline ends. To synthesize cDNA, template-switch 5'RACE was performed with a primer carrying a 10-nucleotide random unique molecular identifier so that each TCR transcript was tagged. Every sequencing run covered 15-18 subjects and yielded more than 200 million TCR-beta sequences. The RNeasy kit was used for extraction of total RNA. Using the KAPA Real-time Library Amplification kit, TCR-beta VDJ regions were amplified with primers for the TCR constant region and the 5'RACE anchor. Sample indexes and Illumina adaptors were added in a first PCR, and a second PCR then increased library yield. After purification with Ampure beads, the TCR product of roughly 650 bp was size-selected on a 2% E-gel SizeSelection system. Before pooling, library quality was assessed on a Bioanalyzer, concentration was determined with Qubit, and library quantification was performed with the Kapa Library Quantification kit. Paired-end 2 x 150 bp sequencing of the libraries was performed on an Illumina HiSeq 2500. To increase sequence diversity, about 23-30% phiX was spiked into each library pool. The published analysis was carried out like this. Quality-filtered reads were processed with the UMI-based MiGEC pipeline, and over 75% of raw TCR sequences were removed by the MiGEC pipeline during error correction. IMGT germline references were used for alignment of VDJ genes, and clonotypes were defined by a unique CDR3 amino acid sequence together with V-J genes. Clonal expansion, Shannon diversity and CDR3 relatedness were evaluated with VDJtools (CalcPairwiseDistances, ClusterSamples), while phylogenetic trees were built in CLCbio workbench. Clones with at least 8 unique UMIs were defined as expanded, with this threshold being based on coefficient-of-variation modelling across technical triplicates. TCRdb's own reprocessing of the public reads used fastp at Q25 and MiXCR and kept productive beta chains. Each entry is one CDR3 protein sequence, shown with its most common DNA and genes. The V and J calls and clone size are TCRdb's, not the authors'. Recorded for this sample are some 54,000 distinct CDR3 sequences; around 10% of them occurred a single time. The biggest ten clones account for 6.6% of the sample.

This sample's time point label indicates: longitudinal time-point 1 (baseline). Unsorted PBMC libraries were generated from 2 million PBMCs stored in RNAlater at -80 °C until RNA extraction. Peripheral blood underwent Ficoll-Hypaque density gradient centrifugation to isolate PBMCs, which were then cryopreserved in liquid nitrogen. This clonotype has at least ten counts. The target of this receptor is not known. Within one base of it there is no much larger clone, and no base qualities were kept. The chain is made from TRBV14 and TRBJ2-7; no D gene is confidently identified. Sequencing used PBMCs. The TCR was taken from a male donor with HTLV-1-associated myelopathy (HAM/TSP). The encoded CDR3 is CASSPRTYEQYF. The DNA sequence is given as TGTGCCAGCAGCCCCCGGACCTACGAGCAGTACTTC. When the CDR3 is completed using the reference TRBV14 and TRBJ2-7 genes on either side, the full variable domain is EAGVTQFPSHSVIEKGQTVTLRCDPISGHDNLYWYRRVMGKEIKFLLHFVKESKQDESGMPNNRFLAERTGGTYSTLKVQPAELEDSGVYFCASSPRTYEQYFGPGTRLTVT.